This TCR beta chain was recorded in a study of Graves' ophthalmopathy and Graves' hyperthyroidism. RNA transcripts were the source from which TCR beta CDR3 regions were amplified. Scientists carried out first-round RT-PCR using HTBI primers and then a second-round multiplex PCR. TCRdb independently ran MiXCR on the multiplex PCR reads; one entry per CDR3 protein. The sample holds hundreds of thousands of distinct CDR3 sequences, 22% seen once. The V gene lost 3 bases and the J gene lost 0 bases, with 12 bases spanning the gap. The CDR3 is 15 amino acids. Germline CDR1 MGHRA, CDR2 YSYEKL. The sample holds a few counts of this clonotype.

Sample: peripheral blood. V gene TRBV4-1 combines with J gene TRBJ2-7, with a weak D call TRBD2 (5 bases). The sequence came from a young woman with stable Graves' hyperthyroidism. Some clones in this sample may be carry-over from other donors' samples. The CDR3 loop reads CASSQRADFSYEQYF. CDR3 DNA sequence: TGCGCCAGCAGCCAGCGGGCCGACTTCTCCTACGAGCAGTACTTC.